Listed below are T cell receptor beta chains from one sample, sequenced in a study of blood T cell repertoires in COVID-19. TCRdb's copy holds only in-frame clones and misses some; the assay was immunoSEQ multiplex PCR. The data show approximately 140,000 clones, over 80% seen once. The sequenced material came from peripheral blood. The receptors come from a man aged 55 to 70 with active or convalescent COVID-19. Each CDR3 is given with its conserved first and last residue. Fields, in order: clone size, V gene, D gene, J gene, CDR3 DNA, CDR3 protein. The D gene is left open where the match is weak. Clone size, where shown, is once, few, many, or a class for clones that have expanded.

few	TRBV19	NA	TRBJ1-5	TGTGCCAGTAATAGCGGGAACAGCAATCAGCCCCAGCATTTT	CASNSGNSNQPQHF
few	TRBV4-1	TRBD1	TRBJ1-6	TGCGCCAGCAGCCAAGTCCACCGCCAACAGGGGAATAATTCACCCCTCCACTTT	CASSQVHRQQGNNSPLHF
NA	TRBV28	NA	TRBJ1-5	TGTGCCAGCAGTCTAGGACAGCCCCAGCATTTT	CASSLGQPQHF
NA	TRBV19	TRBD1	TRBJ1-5	TGTGCCAGTAGGGCTGGAGGGGGCAGCAATCAGCCCCAGCATTTT	CASRAGGGSNQPQHF
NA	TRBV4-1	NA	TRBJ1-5	TGCGCCAGCAGCCAGGGGCGGGGAAGGAATCAGCCCCAGCATTTT	CASSQGRGRNQPQHF
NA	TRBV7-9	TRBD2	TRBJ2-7	TGTGCCAGCAGCCGAGGACTAGCGGACTCCTACGAGCAGTACTTC	CASSRGLADSYEQYF
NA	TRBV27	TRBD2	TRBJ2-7	TGTGCCAGCAGTCCCCGGATGCTAGCGGGAGTCGAGCAGTACTTC	CASSPRMLAGVEQYF
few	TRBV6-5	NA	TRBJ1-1	TGTGCCAGCAGGGAGAGGGGAGGGAACACTGAAGCTTTCTTT	CASRERGGNTEAFF
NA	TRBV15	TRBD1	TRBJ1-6	TGTGCCACCAGCACCGACAGGGCCCAATCCAAGGGTAATTCACCCCTCCACTTT	CATSTDRAQSKGNSPLHF
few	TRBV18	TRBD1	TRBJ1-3	TGTGCCAGCTCGGACAGGGTCGCTGGAAACACCATATATTTT	CASSDRVAGNTIYF
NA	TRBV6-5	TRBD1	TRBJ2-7	TGTGCCAGCAGTATGGGCGGGACAGGGGGATACGAGCAGTACTTC	CASSMGGTGGYEQYF
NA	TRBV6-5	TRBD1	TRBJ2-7	TGTGCCAGCAGACGGACAGGGTCCTACGAGCAGTACTTC	CASRRTGSYEQYF
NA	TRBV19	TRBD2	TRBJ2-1	TGTGCCACCGGTAGTAGCGGGGGTCCCAATGAGCAGTTCTTC	CATGSSGGPNEQFF
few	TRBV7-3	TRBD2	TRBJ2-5	TGTGCCAGCAGCCTTAGCGGGAGAGGAGAGACCCAGTACTTC	CASSLSGRGETQYF
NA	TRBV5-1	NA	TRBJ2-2	TGCGTATCTAGACCGGGGGGCGCCGGTTTTGACACCGGGGAGCTGTTTTTT	CVSRPGGAGFDTGELFF
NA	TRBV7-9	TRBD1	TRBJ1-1	TGTGCCAGCAGCCGGGGAGGTAGGGGGCGAGGGAACACTGAAGCTTTCTTT	CASSRGGRGRGNTEAFF
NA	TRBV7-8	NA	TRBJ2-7	TGTGCCAGCAGCTTAGCTCGGGCAGGGCCCTACGAGCAGTACTTC	CASSLARAGPYEQYF
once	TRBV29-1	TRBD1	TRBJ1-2	TGCAGCACCGAGGGGGCCGGCTATGGCTACACCTTC	CSTEGAGYGYTF
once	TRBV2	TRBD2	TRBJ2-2	TGTGCCAGCAGCGGCCCCCTAGCGGGACGGGGCGGCGGGGAGCTGTTTTTT	CASSGPLAGRGGGELFF
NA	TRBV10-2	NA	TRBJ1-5	TGCGCCAGCAGTCTTGACAGTACCTCTGGCAATCAGCCCCAGCATTTT	CASSLDSTSGNQPQHF
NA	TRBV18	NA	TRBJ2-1	TGTGCCAGCTCACTCGACAGGAATGAGCAGTTCTTC	CASSLDRNEQFF
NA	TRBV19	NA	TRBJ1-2	TGTGCCAGTAGGACCCCTACTTGGGGCCCCGAGTATGGCTACACCTTC	CASRTPTWGPEYGYTF
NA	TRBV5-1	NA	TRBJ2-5	TGCGCCAGCAGCTTGGTGGTCCGGGACCAAGAGACCCAGTACTTC	CASSLVVRDQETQYF
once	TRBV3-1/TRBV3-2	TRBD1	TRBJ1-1	TGTGCCAGCAGCCACAGACAGGGGGCGAACACTGAAGCTTTCTTT	CASSHRQGANTEAFF
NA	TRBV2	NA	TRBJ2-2	TGTGCCAGCAGGAGAGAGGGAACGAACACCGGGGAGCTGTTTTTT	CASRREGTNTGELFF
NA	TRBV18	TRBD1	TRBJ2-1	TGTGCCAGCTCACCACCGGGGGGACAGGTTAAGAATGAGCAGTTCTTC	CASSPPGGQVKNEQFF
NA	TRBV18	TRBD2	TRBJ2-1	TGTGCCAGCTCACTGGGGACTAGCGGGGGACAGAATGAGCAGTTCTTC	CASSLGTSGGQNEQFF
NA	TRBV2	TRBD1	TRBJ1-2	TGTGCCAGCAGAGCTACAGGGGTGGCTAACTATGGCTACACCTTC	CASRATGVANYGYTF
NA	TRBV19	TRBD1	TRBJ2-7	TGTGCCAGTAGTATACAGGGGGCCCACGAGCAGTACTTC	CASSIQGAHEQYF
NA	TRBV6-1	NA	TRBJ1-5	TGTGCCAGCAGTGAAGCGTACGCAGGGGTTGCAAATCAGCCCCAGCATTTT	CASSEAYAGVANQPQHF
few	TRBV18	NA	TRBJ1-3	TGTGCCAGCTCACCACCGTCAGGGGACACCATATATTTT	CASSPPSGDTIYF
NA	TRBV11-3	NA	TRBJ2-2	TGTGCCAGCAGTCATCAACAGTTTTTTGACACCGGGGAGCTGTTTTTT	CASSHQQFFDTGELFF
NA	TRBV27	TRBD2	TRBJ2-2	TGTGCCAGCAGTTCGCTGACTAGCGGGGCATCAACCGGGGAGCTGTTTTTT	CASSSLTSGASTGELFF
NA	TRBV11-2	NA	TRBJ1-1	TGTGCCAGCAGCTTAGGGGAGTACACTGAAGCTTTCTTT	CASSLGEYTEAFF
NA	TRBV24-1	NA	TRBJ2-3	TGTGCCACCAGTGCACCCTCGAGGTCGGCACCTTCGTATTTT	CATSAPSRSAPSYF
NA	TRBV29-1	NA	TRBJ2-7	TGCAGCGTTGTCGTCGGGAGCTACGAGCAGTACTTC	CSVVVGSYEQYF
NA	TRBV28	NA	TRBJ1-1	TGTGCCAGCAGTTTTAGGGGTTTCATGAACACTGAAGCTTTCTTT	CASSFRGFMNTEAFF
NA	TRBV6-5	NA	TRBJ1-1	TGTGCCAGCAGTTACTTTACAGGGTCCAACACTGAAGCTTTCTTT	CASSYFTGSNTEAFF
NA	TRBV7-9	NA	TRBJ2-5	TGTGCCAGCAGCTTTGGGGGGAGCCAAGAGACCCAGTACTTC	CASSFGGSQETQYF
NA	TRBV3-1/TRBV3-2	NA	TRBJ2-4	TGTGCCAGCGCTCAGGGGCCCGACAAAAACATTCAGTACTTC	CASAQGPDKNIQYF
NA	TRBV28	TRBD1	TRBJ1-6	TGTGCCAGCAGCTTACCAACAGGGGTCCTTTCACCCCTCCACTTT	CASSLPTGVLSPLHF
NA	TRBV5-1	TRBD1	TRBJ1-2	TGCGCCAGCGGACAGGGGGCAGATGGCTACACCTTC	CASGQGADGYTF
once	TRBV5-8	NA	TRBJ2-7	TGTGCCAGCAGCCTGGGTCGAGCCCTGGACGAGCAGTACTTC	CASSLGRALDEQYF
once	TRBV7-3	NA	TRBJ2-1	TGTGCCAGCAGCGCGTCCCACAGCCATTCTCTCTTCTTC	CASSASHSHSLFF
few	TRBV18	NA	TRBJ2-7	TGTGCCAGCTCACCACAGGACAGACGCTCCTACGAGCAGTACTTC	CASSPQDRRSYEQYF
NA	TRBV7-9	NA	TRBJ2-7	TGTGCCAGCAGCTTTGCCAGGGACGAGCAGTACTTC	CASSFARDEQYF
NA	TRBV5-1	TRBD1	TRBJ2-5	TGCGCCAGCAGCTTGGGAGGGGGCAAGGGAGAGACCCAGTACTTC	CASSLGGGKGETQYF
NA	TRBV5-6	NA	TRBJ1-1	TGTGCCAGCAGCTTGATGGGGACACGGAACACTGAAGCTTTCTTT	CASSLMGTRNTEAFF
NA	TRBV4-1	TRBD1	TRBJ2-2	TGCGCCAGCACCAACCGGGACAGCAGCACCGGGGAGCTGTTTTTT	CASTNRDSSTGELFF